The 11 T cell receptor beta chains in this list originate from one sample, sequenced in a study of Graves' ophthalmopathy and Graves' hyperthyroidism. Amplifying from RNA transcripts, the study obtained TCR beta CDR3 regions. RT-PCR with HTBI primers came first, then second-round multiplex PCR. One entry per CDR3 protein, called by TCRdb with MiXCR from the multiplex PCR reads. Found here are 600,000 to 650,000 distinct CDR3 sequences, 22% of them singletons; the top ten hold more than 5.5%. Sequencing was carried out using peripheral blood. The source is a woman under 30 with stable Graves' hyperthyroidism. Some clones in this sample may be carry-over from other donors' samples.

Notes on this clonotype: This may be a read error: a much more frequent sequence differs by one nucleotide. The chain combines TRBV11-2 with TRBJ2-7; possible D gene TRBD2, 6 bases. The CDR3 is made up of 13 amino acids. Germline CDR1 and CDR2: SGHAT and FQNNGV. The CDR3 sequence is CVSRGDLNYEQYF. CDR3 nucleotides: TGTGTCAGCCGCGGGGACCTAAACTACGAGCAGTACTTC.

In this sample, this clonotype turned up many times. The chain combines TRBV20-1 with TRBJ2-7; 7 nucleotides agree with TRBD2. V was pared by 3 bases and J by 2 bases, with 10 bases of the junction left unmatched. This CDR3 contains 15 residues. Germline V gene lookup returns CDR1 DFQATT and CDR2 SNEGSKA (reference sequence). CDR3 loop: CSARGRASGTYEQYF. CDR3 DNA: TGCAGTGCTAGGGGTAGGGCTAGCGGAACCTACGAGCAGTACTTC.

The V gene is TRBV7-2, the J gene TRBJ1-6; tentatively, D is TRBD1 (6 bases). Germline V gene sequence: CDR1 SGHTA, CDR2 FQGNSA. The CDR3 has 15 residues. The ends were cut back, 5 bases at V and 7 bases at J, with 15 bases in the middle. This CDR3 is CASSTDSLANSPLHF. CDR3 DNA: TGTGCCAGCAGCACGGACAGCCTCGCCAATTCACCCCTCCACTTT.

The V call is TRBV20-1, the J call TRBJ1-2; no reliable D call. This CDR3 has 13 residues. The germline V and J ends were trimmed by 6 bases and 2 bases, with 13 bases remaining between them. Germline values: CDR1 DFQATT, CDR2 SNEGSKA (reference sequence). CDR3 nucleotides: TGCAGTGCCCCACCCCAAGGCAACTATGGCTACACCTTC. It codes for CSAPPQGNYGYTF.

The V call is TRBV12-3 or TRBV12-4, the J call TRBJ1-1; tentative D call: TRBD1 (5 bases). The CDR3 extends over 15 amino acids. V was trimmed by 5 bases and J by 4 bases, leaving 17 bases between them. The CDR3 region is CASSEIQGFPTEAFF. The CDR3 DNA reads as TGTGCCAGCAGTGAGATCCAGGGATTTCCCACTGAAGCTTTCTTT.

This clonotype was seen ten or more times. The rearrangement uses TRBV5-1 and TRBJ2-2; D is unclear. Germline lookup yields CDR1 SGHRS and CDR2 YFSETQ. Between the trimmed V and J ends, which lost 2 bases and 2 bases, there was a span of 13 bases. CDR3 length: 16 residues. CDR3 sequence: CASSLIRLVNTGELFF. CDR3 DNA: TGCGCCAGCAGCTTAATACGGCTAGTTAACACCGGGGAGCTGTTTTTT.

The chain has TRBV29-1 and TRBJ1-2; TRBD1 might be the D (5 bases). In germline, CDR1 is SQVTM, CDR2 ANQGSEA. This CDR3 has 15 amino acids. V lost 7 bases and J lost 4, with 22 bases in between. CDR3 DNA: TGCAGCGGCCCCCAGGGTCCACTTATACTCTATGGCTACACCTTC. It encodes CSGPQGPLILYGYTF.

In its sample, this clonotype was seen many times. The V call is TRBV2, the J call TRBJ2-2; 13 positions agree with TRBD2. Germline V gene lookup returns CDR1 SNHLY and CDR2 FYNNEI. The CDR3 runs to 15 residues. The ends lost 6 bases at V and 6 bases at J; junction bases unmatched: 4. The CDR3 reads CASRLAGGHSGELFF. DNA for the CDR3: TGTGCCAGCAGACTAGCGGGGGGGCACTCCGGGGAGCTGTTTTTT.

The chain uses TRBV6-1 and TRBJ2-7; TRBD1 matches 10 bases. From germline, CDR1 is MNHNS and CDR2 SASEGT. The length of the CDR3 is 13 residues. The V gene end was trimmed by 7 bases and the J gene end by 7 bases; junction bases not matched to a gene: 7. Here the CDR3 DNA reads TGTGCCAGCAAAGGGACAGGGGTCGGGGAGCAGTACTTC. It yields the protein CASKGTGVGEQYF.

The chain carries TRBV12-3 or TRBV12-4 and TRBJ1-2; D gene uncertain. With 7 bases removed from V and 4 bases from J, the gap between germline ends came to 13 bases. The length of the CDR3 is 13 residues. The chain's CDR3 is CASTLRGPYGYTF. Written as DNA, the CDR3 is TGTGCCAGCACTCTTAGAGGACCCTATGGCTACACCTTC.

This clonotype was recorded at least ten times. CDR3 in DNA: TGCGCCAGCAGCGCAGGGCTGTACGAGCAGTACTTC. Protein product: CASSAGLYEQYF. This chain connects TRBV10-2 to TRBJ2-7, with D tentatively TRBD1 (5 bases). Trimming stripped 6 bases from V and 4 bases from J, with 10 bases between. Germline V gene data show CDR1 as WSHSY and CDR2 as SAAADI. The CDR3 has 12 residues.